The TCR beta chain under discussion was sequenced for a study of OX40 agonist ivuxolimab in advanced cancers. Concerning the study at large: Ivuxolimab was an agonistic, fully human IgG2 monoclonal antibody directed against OX40 (CD134), a costimulatory receptor. Peripheral TCRbeta sequencing was intended to test whether TCR sequence diversity was altered and clonal T-cell expansion was caused by ivuxolimab. Three dose-escalation patients achieved partial responses, one with hepatocellular carcinoma and two with cutaneous melanoma. Among the 52 dose-escalation patients, around 19 had hepatocellular carcinoma, approximately 15 melanoma, 9 renal cell carcinoma and 9 head and neck cancer. In the dose-escalation cohort, 82.7% of patients were male, and the mean age was roughly 60 years, with a range of about 23 to 90. The paper covers the monotherapy dose-escalation part of the phase I ivuxolimab trial, which included N = 52 patients. Prior anti-PD-1, anti-PD-L1 or anti-CTLA-4 therapy was permitted, and 40% to 50% of dose-escalation patients had received checkpoint inhibitors. Intravenous ivuxolimab was administered to patients every 2 weeks at six dose levels: 0.01, 0.1, 0.3, 1.5, 3 and 10 mg/kg. The study at large found these results: Low levels of normalized T-cell clonal expansion were also seen in some patients who did not respond. After ivuxolimab, expanded clones were on average more numerous among CD8+ T cells than among CD4+ T cells. At doses from 0.1 to 3.0 mg/kg, clonal expansion was seen in both CD4+ and CD8+ blood T cells between baseline and week 6. In the 0.1-3.0 mg/kg groups, partial responders were among the patients with the lowest normalized peripheral clonal expansion, particularly in CD8+ T cells. The antigen specificity of the peripheral T cells that underwent clonal expansion was not determined.

Genomic DNA was isolated from the sorted cells so that the TCRbeta CDR3 region could be sequenced. The immunoSEQ Assay was used to sequence the TCRbeta CDR3 regions. The source is immuneACCESS, and TCRdb retained only in-frame sequences with V and J called. Part of the clones is not carried over; for the studies checked, unresolved V genes explain less than half of this, and the remainder is unexplained. In all, the sample holds 53,000 or so clones, and roughly 84% of those were seen once. In total, the top ten clones hold approximately 0.61% of the sample. In the case of this clone: Which antigen it targets is not known. There are no base qualities to consult, and no much larger clone falls within one base.

The trial excluded patients who had a history of autoimmune disease or were on systemic immunosuppression. Peripheral blood for TCR sequencing was drawn from every dose cohort at baseline, at cycle 4 day 1 and at cycle 7 day 1. Samples came from an open-label, multicenter, first-in-human phase I dose-escalation trial of ivuxolimab. Adults with locally advanced or metastatic head and neck squamous cell, hepatocellular, melanoma or renal cell carcinoma were enrolled in the trial. Before TCR sequencing, CD4+ and CD8+ T cells were separately sorted from peripheral blood. The germline ends are 13 bases apart after V is trimmed by 7 bases and J by 6 bases. CDR3 length: 13 amino acids, cysteine to phenylalanine. Of the read, only the CDR3 DNA is kept; its 39 bases are in frame from base 1. In the germline V gene (reference sequence), CDR1 corresponds to LNHDA and CDR2 to SQIVND.

The clonotype comes from an adult with an advanced solid tumor such as melanoma, head and neck, liver or kidney cancer. Source: CD4+ or CD8+ T cells sorted from blood, taken in a trial of the OX40 agonist ivuxolimab. The chain was built from TRBV19 and TRBJ2-1; the D gene cannot be resolved beyond TRBD1 or TRBD2, each matching 5 bases. The CDR3 in this case is CASNPGTINEQFF. The DNA is as follows: TGTGCCAGTAACCCCGGGACCATCAATGAGCAGTTCTTC.